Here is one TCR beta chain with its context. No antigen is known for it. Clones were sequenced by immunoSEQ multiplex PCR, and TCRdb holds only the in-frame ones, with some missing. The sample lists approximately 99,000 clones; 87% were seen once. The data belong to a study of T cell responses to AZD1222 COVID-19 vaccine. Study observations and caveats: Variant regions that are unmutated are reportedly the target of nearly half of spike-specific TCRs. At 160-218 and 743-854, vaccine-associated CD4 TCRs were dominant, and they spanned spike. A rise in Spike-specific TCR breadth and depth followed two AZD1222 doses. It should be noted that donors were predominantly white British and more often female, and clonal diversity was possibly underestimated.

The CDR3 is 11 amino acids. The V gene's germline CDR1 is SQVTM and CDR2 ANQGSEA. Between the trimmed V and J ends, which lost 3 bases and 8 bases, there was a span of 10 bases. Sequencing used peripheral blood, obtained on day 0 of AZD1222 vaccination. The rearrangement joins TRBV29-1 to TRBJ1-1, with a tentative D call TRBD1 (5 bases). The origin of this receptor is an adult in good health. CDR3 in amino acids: CSVEPTEEAFF. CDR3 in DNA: TGCAGCGTTGAGCCGACAGAGGAAGCTTTCTTT.